These 10 T cell receptor beta chains came from one sample sequenced in a study of blood T cell repertoires in COVID-19. Sequenced by immunoSEQ multiplex PCR; TCRdb stores in-frame clones only, minus some. The repertoire holds fewer than 300,000 clones, over 75% seen once, with 10% to 15% in the top ten. The sample comprised peripheral blood. All receptors come from a human donor in a cohort sampled during active COVID-19.

On this clone: The junction and the germline gene differ at one end; a read error may be behind it. The chain links TRBV12-3 or TRBV12-4 to TRBJ2-1, with TRBD2 as a possible D gene (6 bases). The CDR3 has 12 amino acids. CDR3 loop: CASSLGGVGSIF. CDR3 bases: TGTGCCAGCAGTTTAGGGGGGGTTGGCTCTATCTTC.

This clone was counted a single time. V and J are TRBV2 and TRBJ2-3, with 15 positions matching TRBD2. Losses at the gene ends were 6 bases for V and 5 bases for J; bases not matched to a gene: 9. The CDR3 has 17 amino acids. Germline V lookup: CDR1 SNHLY, CDR2 FYNNEI. The CDR3 nucleotides read TGTGCCAGCAGGGGGGGTGGACTAGCGGGAGGGAGAGATACGCAGTATTTT. Translation gives CASRGGGLAGGRDTQYF.

The rearrangement uses TRBV19 and TRBJ2-1; D gene uncertain. In germline, CDR1 is LNHDA, CDR2 SQIVND (reference sequence). The CDR3 covers 15 residues. Trimming removed 6 bases at V and 5 bases at J, with 17 bases between. The CDR3 region has the DNA TGTGCCAGTAGAGTTGCATCGACAACCAACAATGAGCAGTTCTTC. Protein sequence: CASRVASTTNNEQFF.

This clone was found once. The chain is built from TRBV7-9 and TRBJ1-4; D is unclear. The CDR3 sequence is 15 residues long. The V end was cut by 5 bases, the J end by 4 bases, with 14 bases between. In germline, CDR1 is SEHNR, CDR2 FQNEAQ (reference sequence). The CDR3 region is CASSPSWAVNEKLFF. CDR3 bases: TGTGCCAGCAGCCCCTCTTGGGCAGTTAATGAAAAACTGTTTTTT. Full variable domain (rest looked up from reference TRBV7-9 and TRBJ1-4): DTGVSQNPRHKITKRGQNVTFRCDPISEHNRLYWYRQTLGQGPEFLTYFQNEAQLEKSRLLSDRFSAERPKGSFSTLEIQRTEQGDSAMYLCASSPSWAVNEKLFFGSGTQLSVL.

This chain connects TRBV2 to TRBJ1-3; D perhaps matches TRBD1 (5 bases). V lost 6 bases and J lost 2, with 11 bases in between. The germline V gene encodes CDR1 SNHLY and CDR2 FYNNEI. The CDR3 contains 14 residues. CDR3 DNA: TGTGCCAGCAGAGGAGGGGTAGCTGGAAACACCATATATTTT. It yields the protein CASRGGVAGNTIYF.

This chain connects TRBV27 to TRBJ2-5, with D unresolved. The CDR3 is 14 amino acids. Germline V lookup: CDR1 MNHEY, CDR2 SMNVEV (reference sequence). The V and J ends lost 6 bases and 5 bases respectively, with 16 bases between them. The DNA for the CDR3 is TGTGCCAGCAGCACAACAAGTCTGTCGGAGACCCAGTACTTC. Translation gives CASSTTSLSETQYF.

The chain is built from TRBV2 and TRBJ1-6; 9 bases match TRBD1. Germline loops: CDR1 SNHLY, CDR2 FYNNEI. There are 14 residues in the CDR3. Trimming removed 5 bases from V and 10 bases from J; junction bases left unmatched: 6. For the CDR3, the DNA is TGTGCCAGCAGTCGCAGGACAGGGGAATCACCCCTCCACTTT. Translation: CASSRRTGESPLHF.

There are a few counts of this clone. V gene TRBV7-2 combines with J gene TRBJ1-5; TRBD1 aligns across 8 bases. Losses at the gene ends were 4 bases for V and 0 bases for J; bases not matched to a gene: 11. Germline V gives CDR1 SGHTA, CDR2 FQGNSA. The CDR3 is 18 residues long. The CDR3 is CASSSNRTGSYSNQPQHF. The DNA for the CDR3 is TGTGCCAGCAGCTCAAATAGGACAGGGAGTTATAGCAATCAGCCCCAGCATTTT.

This clone was picked up one time. The chain couples TRBV9 to TRBJ2-1; 11 nucleotides line up with TRBD2. J lost 4 bases, V lost 2 bases, and 5 bases had no gene match. Germline V gives CDR1 SGDLS, CDR2 YYNGEE. This CDR3 is built from 16 residues. The CDR3 reads CASSVSGTSGYNEQFF. The CDR3 DNA sequence: TGTGCCAGCAGCGTCTCCGGGACTAGCGGATACAATGAGCAGTTCTTC.

The DNA for the CDR3 is TGTGCCAGCAGCTTGGGACACCATTACGAGCAGTACTTC. This encodes CASSLGHHYEQYF. The chain employs TRBV5-6 and TRBJ2-7; D uncertain. Trimming removed 0 bases from V and 4 bases from J, with 8 bases in between. The CDR3 extends over 13 amino acids. CDR1 and CDR2 from the germline V gene are SGHDT and YYEEEE.